This entry is about one TCR beta chain. The antigen remains unidentified. The V end lost 2 bases, the J end lost 0 bases, and 8 bases lay between the germline ends. The CDR3 is made up of 15 amino acids. CDR1 SGHTA and CDR2 FQGTGA come from the germline V gene. These data belong to a study of cytomegalovirus exposure and HLA in healthy donors. Findings of the study overall: In vitro checks showed that a few CMV-associated chains really do target CMV antigens. Previous analysis showed most TCR beta V segments were productive about 87% or about 30% of the time. Analyzed later, most CMV-associated TCR beta chains appeared HLA-restricted. Among TCR beta chains, those listed as cytomegalovirus-associated numbered some 170.

13 Jbeta primers and 60 Vbeta primers were used for the PCR. Only in-frame clones appear in the TCRdb table, and some are missing; sequencing was by immunoSEQ multiplex PCR. Of some 150,000 clones in the sample, 75% to 85% were seen once. The chain joins TRBV7-3 to TRBJ2-1; possibly TRBD2 for D (6 bases). Material for sequencing was PBMCs. This clonotype was sampled from a man in his fifties or sixties in good health and CMV-seropositive. CDR3 protein: CASSLDGSSYNEQFF. In DNA form, the CDR3 reads TGTGCCAGCAGCTTAGACGGGAGCTCCTACAATGAGCAGTTCTTC.